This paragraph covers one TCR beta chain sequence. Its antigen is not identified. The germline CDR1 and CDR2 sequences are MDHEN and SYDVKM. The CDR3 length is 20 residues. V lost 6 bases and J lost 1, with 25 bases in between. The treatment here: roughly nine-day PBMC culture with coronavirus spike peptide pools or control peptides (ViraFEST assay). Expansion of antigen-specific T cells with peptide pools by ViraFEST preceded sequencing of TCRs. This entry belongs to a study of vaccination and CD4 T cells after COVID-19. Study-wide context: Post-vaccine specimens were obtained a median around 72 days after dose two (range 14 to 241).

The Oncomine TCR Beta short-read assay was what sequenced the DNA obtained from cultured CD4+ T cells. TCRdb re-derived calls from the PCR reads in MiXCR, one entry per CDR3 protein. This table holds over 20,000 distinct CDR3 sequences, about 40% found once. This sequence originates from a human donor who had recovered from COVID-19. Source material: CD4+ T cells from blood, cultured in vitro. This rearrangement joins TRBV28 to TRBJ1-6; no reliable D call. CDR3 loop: CASSPPYVAPRLSYNSPLHF. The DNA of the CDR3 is TGTGCCAGCAGCCCCCCTTACGTGGCCCCGCGGCTTTCCTATAATTCACCCCTCCACTTT.